The 27 T cell receptor beta chains below come from one sample, sequenced in a study of cytomegalovirus exposure and HLA in healthy donors. PCR used 60 Vbeta primers and 13 Jbeta primers. Sequenced by immunoSEQ multiplex PCR; TCRdb stores in-frame clones only, minus some. Here the sample spans 150,000 to 200,000 clones, roughly 79% being singletons. Sequencing was performed on PBMCs. The receptors stem from a woman in her forties or fifties in good health and CMV-seropositive.

The J gene is TRBJ1-2, the V gene TRBV28; D is perhaps TRBD1 (5 bases). CDR1 MDHEN and CDR2 SYDVKM come from the germline V gene. This CDR3 is 14 amino acids long. Trimming left V 6 bases short and J 2 bases short, with 13 bases between. This chain's CDR3 is CASSPGGVNYGYTF. The CDR3 DNA sequence: TGTGCCAGCAGCCCGGGGGGGGTCAACTATGGCTACACCTTC.

The rearrangement uses TRBV5-4 and TRBJ1-1; D remains ambiguous. The CDR3 consists of 16 residues. V shed 4 bases and J shed 2 bases, with 18 bases lying between them. The germline CDR1 and CDR2 sequences are SGHNT and YYREEE (reference sequence). Written as DNA, the CDR3 is TGTGCCAGCAGCCCCCCGGGGTCATCGGGAAACACTGAAGCTTTCTTT. Translating gives CASSPPGSSGNTEAFF.

This clone has only a few counts. The chain combines TRBV2 with TRBJ2-3; 7 nucleotides agree with TRBD2. Germline V gene sequence: CDR1 SNHLY, CDR2 FYNNEI. J gave up 4 bases and V 6 bases, and 7 bases lay outside the gene matches. The CDR3 runs to 14 residues. The CDR3 region is CASRRGDPSDTQYF. The CDR3 DNA follows: TGTGCCAGCAGACGGGGGGACCCATCAGATACGCAGTATTTT. Using reference TRBV2 and TRBJ2-3 for the parts outside the CDR3, the full variable domain is EPEVTQTPSHQVTQMGQEVILRCVPISNHLYFYWYRQILGQKVEFLVSFYNNEISEKSEIFDDQFSVERPDGSNFTLKIRSTKLEDSAMYFCASRRGDPSDTQYFGPGTRLTVL.

The chain joins TRBV28 to TRBJ1-2; TRBD1 matches at 7 bases. The CDR3 runs to 14 residues. The V segment lost 5 bases and the J segment 4 bases; nucleotides outside the gene matches: 7. From germline, CDR1 is MDHEN and CDR2 SYDVKM. The CDR3: CASSLPGQPYGYTF. The DNA of the CDR3 is TGTGCCAGCAGTCTCCCGGGACAGCCCTATGGCTACACCTTC.

The chain links TRBV28 to TRBJ2-7, with 11 bases that match TRBD1. Germline values: CDR1 MDHEN, CDR2 SYDVKM. J gave up 3 bases and V 7 bases, and 17 bases lay outside the gene matches. The CDR3 has 18 amino acids. The CDR3 spells CASNSLTPSGTGGYEQYF. CDR3 coding DNA: TGTGCCAGCAATTCCCTCACCCCGAGCGGGACAGGGGGCTACGAGCAGTACTTC.

The chain uses TRBV5-4 and TRBJ2-1; 8 bases line up with TRBD2. Trimming cost V 4 bases and J 1 base; bases outside gene matches: 4. The CDR3 is 15 amino acids. Per the germline V gene, CDR1 is SGHNT and CDR2 is YYREEE (reference sequence). The chain's CDR3 is CASSTSGGSYNEQFF. In DNA, the CDR3 is TGTGCCAGCAGCACCAGCGGGGGATCCTACAATGAGCAGTTCTTC. The whole variable domain, remainder taken from reference TRBV5-4 and TRBJ2-1, is ETGVTQSPTHLIKTRGQQVTLRCSSQSGHNTVSWYQQALGQGPQFIFQYYREEENGRGNFPPRFSGLQFPNYSSELNVNALELDDSALYLCASSTSGGSYNEQFFGPGTRLTVL.

The chain links TRBV2 to TRBJ1-2, with a weak D call TRBD1 (6 bases). V lost 5 bases, J lost 4 bases, and 17 bases lay in between. CDR1 SNHLY and CDR2 FYNNEI come from the germline V gene. This CDR3 has 15 amino acids. The CDR3 here is CASSLSQGVGYGYTF. In DNA form, the CDR3 reads TGTGCCAGCAGTCTCTCACAGGGAGTGGGCTATGGCTACACCTTC. Full variable domain (rest looked up from reference TRBV2 and TRBJ1-2): EPEVTQTPSHQVTQMGQEVILRCVPISNHLYFYWYRQILGQKVEFLVSFYNNEISEKSEIFDDQFSVERPDGSNFTLKIRSTKLEDSAMYFCASSLSQGVGYGYTFGSGTRLTVV.

The chain links TRBV5-1 to TRBJ2-7, with 7 bases matching TRBD2. The CDR3 loop spans 15 amino acids. Per germline, CDR1 SGHRS and CDR2 YFSETQ. V was pared by 2 bases and J by 3 bases, with 8 bases of the junction left unmatched. CDR3: CASSFESGEVYEQYF. In DNA form, the CDR3 reads TGCGCCAGCAGCTTCGAGAGCGGGGAAGTCTACGAGCAGTACTTC.

The chain employs TRBV9 and TRBJ2-1, with TRBD2 matching over 9 bases. This CDR3 is 16 amino acids long. The V gene end was trimmed by 4 bases and the J gene end by 11 bases; junction bases not matched to a gene: 16. Germline values: CDR1 SGDLS, CDR2 YYNGEE. The CDR3 spells CASSSPAGTSTRKQFF. CDR3 sequence (DNA): TGTGCCAGCAGCTCACCAGCGGGGACTAGCACCCGGAAGCAGTTCTTC.

In this sample, this clone turned up once. This sample includes further DNA sequences coding for the same CDR3. The genes are TRBV1 and TRBJ2-1; the table's D gene call, TRBD2, was not cross checked with the DNA. TRBV1 is reported as a pseudogene. The CDR3 length is 18 residues. For the CDR3, the DNA is TGCACCAGCAGCCTATCCGATCCTCTACCCCTTTCTTACAATGAGCAGTTCTTC. It specifies CTSSLSDPLPLSYNEQFF.

This clone has just one count. This sequence joins TRBV4-2 and TRBJ1-5; no firm D call. The CDR3 contains 15 residues. Germline V gene sequence: CDR1 LGHNA, CDR2 YNFKEQ. V shed 1 base and J shed 0 bases, with 7 bases lying between them. DNA for the CDR3: TGTGCCAGCAGCCAAGTTTCCAATAGCAATCAGCCCCAGCATTTT. Its translation is CASSQVSNSNQPQHF.

The V gene is TRBV19, the J gene TRBJ1-1; no reliable D call. The length of the CDR3 is 15 residues. The V and J ends lost 4 bases and 0 bases respectively, with 12 bases between them. Germline V gene sequence: CDR1 LNHDA, CDR2 SQIVND (reference sequence). The CDR3 protein is CASSTRTSMNTEAFF. In DNA form, the CDR3 reads TGTGCCAGTAGTACCAGGACTAGCATGAACACTGAAGCTTTCTTT.

This clone has only a few counts. The genes are TRBV28 and TRBJ1-1; D might be TRBD1 (6 bases). Trimming shortened V by 11 bases and J by 8 bases, and 21 bases separated the two germline ends. Germline CDR1 reads MDHEN; CDR2 reads SYDVKM. The CDR3 covers 13 residues. CDR3 protein: CASKLYRESEAFF. The CDR3, as DNA: TGTGCCTCAAAGTTGTACAGGGAGTCCGAAGCTTTCTTT. Using reference TRBV28 and TRBJ1-1 for the parts outside the CDR3, the full variable domain is DVKVTQSSRYLVKRTGEKVFLECVQDMDHENMFWYRQDPGLGLRLIYFSYDVKMKEKGDIPEGYSVSREKKERFSLILESASTNQTSMYLCASKLYRESEAFFGQGTRLTVV.

This clone was observed a few times. The chain recombines TRBV5-1 with TRBJ1-1; 7 positions agree with TRBD1. This CDR3 is 15 amino acids long. Germline-derived CDR1 and CDR2 are SGHRS and YFSETQ. With V trimmed by 4 bases and J by 10 bases, 16 bases remained unmatched. CDR3 coding DNA: TGCGCCAGCAGCGAGGATGGAACGCGACAGGGACGAGCTTTCTTT. It codes for CASSEDGTRQGRAFF.

V gene TRBV19 combines with J gene TRBJ1-5; tentative D call: TRBD1 (5 bases). Trimming stripped 7 bases from V and 4 bases from J, with 14 bases between. This CDR3 has 14 amino acids. Germline V CDR1 and CDR2: LNHDA, SQIVND (reference sequence). The CDR3 is CASNGGRANQPQHF. CDR3 bases: TGTGCCAGTAATGGTGGCAGGGCGAATCAGCCCCAGCATTTT.

J is TRBJ1-2 and V is TRBV6-1, with 9 bases that match TRBD1. CDR1 and CDR2 (germline): MNHNS, SASEGT. The CDR3 runs 15 residues. After removal of 3 bases from V and 1 base from J, the junction contained 3 bases not matched to a gene. CDR3 coding DNA: TGTGCCAGCAGTGAGGAGACAGGGGGTAACTATGGCTACACCTTC. It specifies CASSEETGGNYGYTF.

This chain joins TRBV28 and TRBJ2-7, with TRBD2 identical over 11 bases. The length of the CDR3 is 16 residues. With 6 bases clipped from V and 2 bases from J, the junction kept 9 bases outside the gene matches. Germline V gene sequence: CDR1 MDHEN, CDR2 SYDVKM. As DNA, the CDR3 is TGTGCCAGCAGCCTGACTAGCGGGGCCTTCCCCTACGAGCAGTACTTC. Its translation: CASSLTSGAFPYEQYF.

This chain joins TRBV7-2 and TRBJ2-5, with TRBD1 matching 7 bases. The CDR3 is made up of 13 amino acids. Trimming at V came to 5 bases and at J to 3 bases, leaving 3 bases not matched to a gene. Germline CDR1 reads SGHTA; CDR2 reads FQGNSA. This chain's CDR3 is CASSLDREETQYF. The DNA for the CDR3 is TGTGCCAGCAGCCTCGACAGGGAAGAGACCCAGTACTTC.

The gene calls are TRBV7-2 and TRBJ1-4, with unresolved D. CDR1 SGHTA and CDR2 FQGNSA come from the germline V gene. CDR3 length: 14 amino acids. V lost 1 base, J lost 11 bases, and 14 bases lay in between. The CDR3, as DNA: TGTGCCAGCAGCTTAGACGGGAAAACGGGGAAACTGTTTTTT. Translation: CASSLDGKTGKLFF.

The rearrangement joins TRBV27 to TRBJ1-2, with D unresolved. The germline V gene encodes CDR1 MNHEY and CDR2 SMNVEV (reference sequence). The V gene lost 0 bases and the J gene lost 0 bases, with 11 bases spanning the gap. The CDR3 is made up of 16 amino acids. The CDR3 nucleotides read TGTGCCAGCAGTTTATCGTCTCGGGTAGCTAACTATGGCTACACCTTC. This sequence encodes CASSLSSRVANYGYTF.

The genes are TRBV6-5 and TRBJ2-7, with 11 bases matching TRBD1. CDR1 and CDR2 (germline): MNHEY, SVGAGI. The ends lost 8 bases at V and 3 bases at J; junction bases unmatched: 9. CDR3 length: 15 amino acids. The CDR3 nucleotides read TGTGCCAGCGGGACAGGGGGTTCTTGGGGCTACGAGCAGTACTTC. It translates to CASGTGGSWGYEQYF.

CDR3 amino acids: CASSLGLAVAGELFF. In DNA, the CDR3 is TGCGCCAGCAGCTTAGGACTAGCGGTGGCCGGGGAGCTGTTTTTT. The chain employs TRBV5-1 and TRBJ2-2, with 10 nucleotides matching TRBD2. CDR1 SGHRS and CDR2 YFSETQ come from the germline V gene. The CDR3 is made up of 15 amino acids. V shed 2 bases and J 6 bases; nucleotides not matched to a gene: 4. The full variable domain, with the rest looked up from reference TRBV5-1 and TRBJ2-2, is KAGVTQTPRYLIKTRGQQVTLSCSPISGHRSVSWYQQTPGQGLQFLFEYFSETQRNKGNFPGRFSGRQFSNSRSEMNVSTLELGDSALYLCASSLGLAVAGELFFGEGSRLTVL.

J is TRBJ2-5 and V is TRBV6-6; 9 bases agree with TRBD2. This CDR3 has 15 amino acids. V gave up 2 bases and J gave up 5 bases; unmatched junction bases: 6. CDR1 and CDR2 (germline): MNHNY, SVGAGI (reference sequence). The CDR3 sequence is CASSYTLAGAETQYF. The CDR3 DNA reads as TGTGCCAGCAGTTACACCTTAGCGGGGGCTGAGACCCAGTACTTC.

The CDR3 nucleotides read TGTGCCAGCAGCCGGGACAGGGTCAACTACGAGCAGTACTTC. Its protein is CASSRDRVNYEQYF. The chain couples TRBV5-6 to TRBJ2-7, with TRBD1 matching over 9 bases. Germline V gives CDR1 SGHDT, CDR2 YYEEEE. Trimming removed 4 bases from V and 3 bases from J; junction bases left unmatched: 5. The CDR3 has 14 amino acids.

V and J are TRBV6-5 and TRBJ1-2; 9 bases line up with TRBD1. V was clipped by 6 bases and J by 8 bases; unmatched bases: 4. Germline V gene lookup returns CDR1 MNHEY and CDR2 SVGAGI. The CDR3 loop spans 12 amino acids. For the CDR3, the DNA is TGTGCCAGCAGGCTACAGGGGGCGGGCTACACCTTC. Its translation: CASRLQGAGYTF.

This clone showed up just a few times. The rearrangement joins TRBV10-3 to TRBJ2-5; 10 positions match TRBD1. The CDR3 length is 18 residues. Germline V gene data show CDR1 as ENHRY and CDR2 as SYGVKD. Unmatched junction bases numbered 15, after V lost 6 bases and J lost 2 bases. The CDR3 loop reads CAIRGQGRGVHQQETQYF. The DNA of the CDR3 is TGTGCCATCAGGGGACAGGGGAGGGGAGTCCATCAACAAGAGACCCAGTACTTC.

This clone was detected once. This chain joins TRBV7-2 and TRBJ2-7; 7 bases fit TRBD1. The CDR3 length is 13 residues. CDR1 and CDR2 from the germline V gene are SGHTA and FQGNSA. Trimming cost V 1 base and J 4 bases; bases outside gene matches: 1. The CDR3 is CASSLGDRYEQYF. CDR3 nucleotide sequence: TGTGCCAGCAGCTTAGGGGACAGATACGAGCAGTACTTC.